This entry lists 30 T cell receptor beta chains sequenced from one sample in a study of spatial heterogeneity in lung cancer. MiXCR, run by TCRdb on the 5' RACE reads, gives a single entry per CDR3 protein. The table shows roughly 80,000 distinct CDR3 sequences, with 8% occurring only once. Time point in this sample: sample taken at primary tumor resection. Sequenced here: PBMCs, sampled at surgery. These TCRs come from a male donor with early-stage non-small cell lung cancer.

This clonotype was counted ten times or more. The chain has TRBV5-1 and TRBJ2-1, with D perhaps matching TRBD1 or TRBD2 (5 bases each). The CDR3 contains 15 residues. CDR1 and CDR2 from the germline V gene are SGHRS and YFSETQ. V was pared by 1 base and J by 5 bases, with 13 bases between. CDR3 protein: CASSLQSGTHNEQFF. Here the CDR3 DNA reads TGCGCCAGCAGCTTGCAATCGGGGACCCACAATGAGCAGTTCTTC. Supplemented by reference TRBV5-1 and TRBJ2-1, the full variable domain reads KAGVTQTPRYLIKTRGQQVTLSCSPISGHRSVSWYQQTPGQGLQFLFEYFSETQRNKGNFPGRFSGRQFSNSRSEMNVSTLELGDSALYLCASSLQSGTHNEQFFGPGTRLTVL.

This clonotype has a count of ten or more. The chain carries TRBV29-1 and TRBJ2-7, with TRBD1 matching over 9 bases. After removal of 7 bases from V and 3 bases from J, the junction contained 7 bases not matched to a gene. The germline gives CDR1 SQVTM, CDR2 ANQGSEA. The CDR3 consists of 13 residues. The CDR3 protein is CSASPGQGYEQYF. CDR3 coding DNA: TGCAGCGCGTCTCCGGGACAGGGCTACGAGCAGTACTTC.

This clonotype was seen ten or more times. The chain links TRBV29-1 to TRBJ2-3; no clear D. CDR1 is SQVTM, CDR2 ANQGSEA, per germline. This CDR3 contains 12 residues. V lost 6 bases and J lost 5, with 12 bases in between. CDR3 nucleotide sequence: TGCAGCGTCGCCCCCGTTCAAGATACGCAGTATTTT. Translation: CSVAPVQDTQYF.

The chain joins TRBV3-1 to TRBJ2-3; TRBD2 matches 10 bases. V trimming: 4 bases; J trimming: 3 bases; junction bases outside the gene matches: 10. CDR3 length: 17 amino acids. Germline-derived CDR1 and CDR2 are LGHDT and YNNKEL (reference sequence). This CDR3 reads CASSLLSSGSNTDTQYF. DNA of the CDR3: TGTGCCAGCAGCCTCCTTTCTAGCGGGAGTAATACAGATACGCAGTATTTT.

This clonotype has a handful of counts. DNA of the CDR3: TGTGCCAGCAGGGATGGGGGACTAGGACTTTACGAGCAGTACTTC. This translates into CASRDGGLGLYEQYF. The J gene is TRBJ2-7, the V gene TRBV12-3 or TRBV12-4; 8 bases are shared with TRBD2. This CDR3 contains 15 residues. V shed 6 bases, J shed 4 bases, and the junction held 11 bases outside the gene matches.

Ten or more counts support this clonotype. This chain's CDR3 is CASSSGLAGHRDTEQYF. CDR3 nucleotides: TGCGCCAGCAGCTCCGGACTAGCGGGACACCGGGATACCGAGCAGTACTTC. The V gene is TRBV5-1, the J gene TRBJ2-7; 12 bases fit TRBD2. This CDR3 has 17 amino acids. V was clipped by 3 bases and J by 6 bases; unmatched bases: 13. Looked up from germline, CDR1 is SGHRS and CDR2 is YFSETQ.

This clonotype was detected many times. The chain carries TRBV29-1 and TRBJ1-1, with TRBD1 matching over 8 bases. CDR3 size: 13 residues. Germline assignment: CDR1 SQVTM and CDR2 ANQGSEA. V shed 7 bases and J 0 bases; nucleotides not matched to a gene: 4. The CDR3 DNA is TGCAGCGGGACGGGACAGGTGAACACTGAAGCTTTCTTT. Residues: CSGTGQVNTEAFF.

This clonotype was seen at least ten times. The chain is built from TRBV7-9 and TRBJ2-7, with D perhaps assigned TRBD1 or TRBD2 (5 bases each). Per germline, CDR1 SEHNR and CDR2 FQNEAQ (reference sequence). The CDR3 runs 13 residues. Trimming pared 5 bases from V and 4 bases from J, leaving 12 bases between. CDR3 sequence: CASSASGQYEQYF. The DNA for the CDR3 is TGTGCCAGCAGCGCTTCGGGGCAATACGAGCAGTACTTC.

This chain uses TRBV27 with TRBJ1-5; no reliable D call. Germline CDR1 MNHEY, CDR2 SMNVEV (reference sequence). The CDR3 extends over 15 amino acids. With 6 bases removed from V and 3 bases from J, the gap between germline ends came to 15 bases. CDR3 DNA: TGTGCCAGCAGCCTAGAAGGCCGTTACAATCAGCCCCAGCATTTT. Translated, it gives CASSLEGRYNQPQHF.

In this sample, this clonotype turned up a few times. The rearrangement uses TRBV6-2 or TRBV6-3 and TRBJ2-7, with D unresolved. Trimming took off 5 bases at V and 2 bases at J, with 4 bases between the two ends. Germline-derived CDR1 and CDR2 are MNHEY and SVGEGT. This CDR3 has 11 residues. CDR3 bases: TGTGCCAGCAGTCACACCTACGAGCAGTACTTC. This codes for CASSHTYEQYF.

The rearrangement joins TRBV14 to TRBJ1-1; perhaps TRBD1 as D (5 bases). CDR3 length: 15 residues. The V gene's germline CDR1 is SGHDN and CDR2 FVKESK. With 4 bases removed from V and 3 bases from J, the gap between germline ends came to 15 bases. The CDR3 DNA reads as TGTGCCAGCAGCCCCCTTCCGGGCAGGGACACTGAAGCTTTCTTT. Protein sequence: CASSPLPGRDTEAFF.

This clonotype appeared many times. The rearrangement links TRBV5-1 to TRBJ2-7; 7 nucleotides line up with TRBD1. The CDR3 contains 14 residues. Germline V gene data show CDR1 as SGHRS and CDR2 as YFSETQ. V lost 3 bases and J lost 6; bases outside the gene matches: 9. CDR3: CASSWLTGNLEQYF. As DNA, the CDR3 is TGCGCCAGCAGCTGGCTGACAGGGAATCTCGAGCAGTACTTC.

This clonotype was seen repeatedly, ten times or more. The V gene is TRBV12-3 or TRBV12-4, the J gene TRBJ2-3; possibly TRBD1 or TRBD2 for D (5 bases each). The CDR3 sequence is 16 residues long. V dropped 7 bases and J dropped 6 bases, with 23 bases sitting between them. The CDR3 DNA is TGTGCCAGCACCAAAATTACTGGGGGACCTAGGGATACGCAGTATTTT. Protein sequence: CASTKITGGPRDTQYF.

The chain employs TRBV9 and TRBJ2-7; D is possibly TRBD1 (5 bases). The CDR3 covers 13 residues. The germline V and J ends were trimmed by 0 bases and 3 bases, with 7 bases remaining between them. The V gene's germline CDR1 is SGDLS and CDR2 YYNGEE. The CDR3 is CASSVGQYYEQYF. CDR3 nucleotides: TGTGCCAGCAGCGTAGGACAGTACTACGAGCAGTACTTC.

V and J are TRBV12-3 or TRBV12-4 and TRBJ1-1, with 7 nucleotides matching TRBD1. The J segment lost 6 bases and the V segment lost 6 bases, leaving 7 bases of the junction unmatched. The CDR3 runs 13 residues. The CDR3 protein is CASRTGSEPEAFF. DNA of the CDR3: TGTGCCAGCAGGACAGGGAGCGAGCCTGAAGCTTTCTTT.

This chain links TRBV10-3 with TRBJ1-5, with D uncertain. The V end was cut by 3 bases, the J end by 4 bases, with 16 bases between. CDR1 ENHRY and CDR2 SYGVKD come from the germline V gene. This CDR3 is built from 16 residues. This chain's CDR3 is CAISERGSSLNQPQHF. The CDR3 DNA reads TGTGCCATCAGTGAACGGGGTTCTTCCCTTAATCAGCCCCAGCATTTT.

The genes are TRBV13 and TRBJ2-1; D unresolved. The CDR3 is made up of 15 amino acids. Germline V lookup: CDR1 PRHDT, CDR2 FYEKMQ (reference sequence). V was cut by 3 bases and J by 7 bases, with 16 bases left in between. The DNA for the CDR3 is TGTGCCAGCAGCTTTACCGCCCGCCAAAGGAATGAGCAGTTCTTC. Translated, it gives CASSFTARQRNEQFF.

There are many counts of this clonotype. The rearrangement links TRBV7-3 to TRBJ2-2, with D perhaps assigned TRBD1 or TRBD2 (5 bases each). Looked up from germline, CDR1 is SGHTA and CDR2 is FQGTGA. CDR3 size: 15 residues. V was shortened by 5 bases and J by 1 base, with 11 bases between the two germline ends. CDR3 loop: CASSGTDRNTGELFF. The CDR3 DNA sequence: TGTGCCAGCAGCGGGACCGACAGGAACACCGGGGAGCTGTTTTTT. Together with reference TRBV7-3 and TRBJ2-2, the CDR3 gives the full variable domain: GAGVSQTPSNKVTEKGKYVELRCDPISGHTALYWYRQSLGQGPEFLIYFQGTGAADDSGLPNDRFFAVRPEGSVSTLKIQRTERGDSAVYLCASSGTDRNTGELFFGEGSRLTVL.

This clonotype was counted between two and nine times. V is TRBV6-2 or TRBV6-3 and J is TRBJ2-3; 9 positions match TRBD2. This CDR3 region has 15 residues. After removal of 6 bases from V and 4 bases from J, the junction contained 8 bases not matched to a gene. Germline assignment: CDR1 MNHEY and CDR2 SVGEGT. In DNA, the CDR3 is TGTGCCAGCAGCCCTAGCGGGATTAAAGCAGATACGCAGTATTTT. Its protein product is CASSPSGIKADTQYF.

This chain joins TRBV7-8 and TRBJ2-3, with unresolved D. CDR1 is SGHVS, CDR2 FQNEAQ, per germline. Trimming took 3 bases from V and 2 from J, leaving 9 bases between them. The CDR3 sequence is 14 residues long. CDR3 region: CASSFRQATDTQYF. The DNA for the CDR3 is TGTGCCAGCAGCTTTCGGCAGGCCACAGATACGCAGTATTTT.

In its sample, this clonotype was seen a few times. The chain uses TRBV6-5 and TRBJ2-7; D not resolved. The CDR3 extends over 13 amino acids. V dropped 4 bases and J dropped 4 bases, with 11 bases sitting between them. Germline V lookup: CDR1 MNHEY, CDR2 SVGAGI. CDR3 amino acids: CASSSLPHYEQYF. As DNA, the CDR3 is TGTGCCAGCAGTTCCCTCCCGCATTACGAGCAGTACTTC.

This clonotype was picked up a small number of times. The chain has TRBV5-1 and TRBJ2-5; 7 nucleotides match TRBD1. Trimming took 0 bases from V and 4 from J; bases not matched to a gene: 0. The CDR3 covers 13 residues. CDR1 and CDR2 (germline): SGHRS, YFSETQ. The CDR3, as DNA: TGCGCCAGCAGCTTGGGGGACAGAGAGACCCAGTACTTC. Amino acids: CASSLGDRETQYF.

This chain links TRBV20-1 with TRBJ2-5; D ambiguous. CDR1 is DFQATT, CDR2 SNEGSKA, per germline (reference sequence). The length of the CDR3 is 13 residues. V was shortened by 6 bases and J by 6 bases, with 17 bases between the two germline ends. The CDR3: CSAVVGGGKTQYF. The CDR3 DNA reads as TGCAGTGCGGTCGTGGGTGGTGGAAAGACCCAGTACTTC.

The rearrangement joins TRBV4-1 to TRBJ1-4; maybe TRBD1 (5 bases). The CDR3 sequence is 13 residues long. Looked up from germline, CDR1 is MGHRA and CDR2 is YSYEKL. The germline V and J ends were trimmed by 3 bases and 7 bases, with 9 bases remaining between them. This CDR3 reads CASSQGRTEKLFF. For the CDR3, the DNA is TGCGCCAGCAGCCAGGGACGTACTGAAAAACTGTTTTTT.

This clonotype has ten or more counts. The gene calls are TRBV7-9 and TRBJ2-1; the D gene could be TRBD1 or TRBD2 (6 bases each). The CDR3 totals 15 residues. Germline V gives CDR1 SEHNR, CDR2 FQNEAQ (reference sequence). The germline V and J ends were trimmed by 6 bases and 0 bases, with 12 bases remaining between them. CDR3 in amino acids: CASRLGGSSYNEQFF. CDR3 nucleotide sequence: TGTGCCAGCAGACTAGGGGGGAGCTCCTACAATGAGCAGTTCTTC. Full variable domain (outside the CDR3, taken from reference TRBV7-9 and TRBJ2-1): DTGVSQNPRHKITKRGQNVTFRCDPISEHNRLYWYRQTLGQGPEFLTYFQNEAQLEKSRLLSDRFSAERPKGSFSTLEIQRTEQGDSAMYLCASRLGGSSYNEQFFGPGTRLTVL.

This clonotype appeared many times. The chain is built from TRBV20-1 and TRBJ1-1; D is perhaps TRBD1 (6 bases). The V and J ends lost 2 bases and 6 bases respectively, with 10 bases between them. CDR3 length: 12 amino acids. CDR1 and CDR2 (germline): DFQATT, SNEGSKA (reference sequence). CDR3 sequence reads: CSARPEGAEAFF. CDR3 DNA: TGCAGTGCTAGACCGGAGGGGGCTGAAGCTTTCTTT.

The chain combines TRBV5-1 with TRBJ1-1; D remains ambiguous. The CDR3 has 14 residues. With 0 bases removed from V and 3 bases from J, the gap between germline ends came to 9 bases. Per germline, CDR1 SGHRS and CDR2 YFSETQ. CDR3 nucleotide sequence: TGCGCCAGCAGCTTGGTGGCCGGGGACACTGAAGCTTTCTTT. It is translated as CASSLVAGDTEAFF. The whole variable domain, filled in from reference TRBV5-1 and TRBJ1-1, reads KAGVTQTPRYLIKTRGQQVTLSCSPISGHRSVSWYQQTPGQGLQFLFEYFSETQRNKGNFPGRFSGRQFSNSRSEMNVSTLELGDSALYLCASSLVAGDTEAFFGQGTRLTVV.

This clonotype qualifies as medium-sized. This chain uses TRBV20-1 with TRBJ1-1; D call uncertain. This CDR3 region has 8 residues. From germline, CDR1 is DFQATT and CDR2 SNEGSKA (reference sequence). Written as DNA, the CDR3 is TGCAGCGTTGATGAAGCTTTCTTT. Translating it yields CSVDEAFF.

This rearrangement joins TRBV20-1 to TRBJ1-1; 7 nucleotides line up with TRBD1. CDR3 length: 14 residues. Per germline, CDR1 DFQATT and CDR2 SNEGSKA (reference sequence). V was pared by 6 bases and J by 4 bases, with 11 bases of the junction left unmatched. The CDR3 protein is CSARQGSRGTEAFF. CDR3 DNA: TGCAGTGCGCGACAGGGTTCAAGGGGCACTGAAGCTTTCTTT.

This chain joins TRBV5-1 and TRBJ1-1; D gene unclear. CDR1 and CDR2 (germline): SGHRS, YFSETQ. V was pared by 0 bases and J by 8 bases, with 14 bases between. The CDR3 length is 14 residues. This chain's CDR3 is CASSLGPAGREAFF. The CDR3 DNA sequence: TGCGCCAGCAGCTTGGGTCCGGCCGGTAGAGAAGCTTTCTTT.